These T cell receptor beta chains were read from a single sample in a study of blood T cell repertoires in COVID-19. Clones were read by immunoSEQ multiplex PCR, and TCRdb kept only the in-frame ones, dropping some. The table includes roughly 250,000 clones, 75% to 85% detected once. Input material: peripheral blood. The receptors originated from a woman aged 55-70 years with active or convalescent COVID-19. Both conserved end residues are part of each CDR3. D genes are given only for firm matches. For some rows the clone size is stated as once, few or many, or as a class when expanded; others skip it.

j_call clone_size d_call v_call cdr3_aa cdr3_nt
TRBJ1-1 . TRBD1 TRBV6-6 CASAWDSVNTEAFF TGTGCCAGCGCCTGGGACAGCGTCAACACTGAAGCTTTCTTT
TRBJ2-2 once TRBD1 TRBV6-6 CASSMGQGNTGELFF TGTGCCAGCAGTATGGGACAGGGCAACACCGGGGAGCTGTTTTTT
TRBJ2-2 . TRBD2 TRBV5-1 CASSLRSSGGLTGELFF TGCGCCAGCAGCTTGAGGTCCAGCGGGGGGCTCACCGGGGAGCTGTTTTTT
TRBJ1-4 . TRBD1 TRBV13 CASSPAGGSNEKLFF TGTGCCAGCAGCCCCGCAGGGGGCAGTAATGAAAAACTGTTTTTT
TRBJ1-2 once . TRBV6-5 CASRAPGGTNYGYTF TGTGCCAGCAGAGCCCCGGGGGGTACAAACTATGGCTACACCTTC
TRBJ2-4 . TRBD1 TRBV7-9 CASSPSWTGRLAKNIQYF TGTGCCAGCAGCCCGAGCTGGACAGGGCGACTAGCCAAAAACATTCAGTACTTC
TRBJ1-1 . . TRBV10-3 CAIRGSGNTEAFF TGTGCCATCAGGGGTTCAGGGAACACTGAAGCTTTCTTT
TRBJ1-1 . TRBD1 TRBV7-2 CASSLEGRGWTEAFF TGTGCCAGCAGCTTAGAGGGCAGGGGGTGGACTGAAGCTTTCTTT
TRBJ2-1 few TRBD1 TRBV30 CAWSSGQGADNEQFF TGTGCCTGGAGTTCAGGACAGGGGGCCGACAATGAGCAGTTCTTC
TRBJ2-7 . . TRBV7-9 CASSLADNRLGEQYF TGTGCCAGCAGCTTAGCGGACAATCGACTCGGGGAGCAGTACTTC
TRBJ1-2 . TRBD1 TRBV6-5 CASRPTGGRGYGYTF TGTGCCAGCAGGCCTACAGGGGGGAGGGGCTATGGCTACACCTTC
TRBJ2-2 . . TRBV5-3 CARSLGRNTGELFF TGTGCCAGAAGCTTGGGCAGGAACACCGGGGAGCTGTTTTTT
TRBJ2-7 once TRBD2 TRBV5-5 CASSLAPPGLGAYEQYF TGTGCCAGCAGCTTGGCTCCTCCGGGACTAGGGGCCTACGAGCAGTACTTC
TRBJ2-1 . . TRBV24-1 CATSGAQGGNEQFF TGTGCCACCAGTGGGGCCCAAGGTGGGAATGAGCAGTTCTTC
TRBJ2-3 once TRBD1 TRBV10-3 CAISESGTGLIADTQYF TGTGCCATCAGTGAGTCGGGGACAGGGCTAATAGCAGATACGCAGTATTTT
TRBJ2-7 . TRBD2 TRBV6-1 CASSELAGGSYEQYF TGTGCCAGCAGTGAATTAGCGGGGGGCTCCTACGAGCAGTACTTC
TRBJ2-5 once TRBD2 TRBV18 CASSPPSGGSETQYF TGTGCCAGCTCACCACCTAGCGGGGGGTCAGAGACCCAGTACTTC
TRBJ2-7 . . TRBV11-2 CASSLVGAVLGEQYF TGTGCCAGCAGCTTAGTAGGAGCCGTCCTCGGAGAGCAGTACTTC
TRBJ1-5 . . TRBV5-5 CASSLTVLSNQPQHF TGTGCCAGCAGCTTGACAGTATTGAGCAATCAGCCCCAGCATTTT
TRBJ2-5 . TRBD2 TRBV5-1 CASSLGSGGLETQYF TGCGCCAGCAGCTTGGGCAGCGGGGGGTTAGAGACCCAGTACTTC
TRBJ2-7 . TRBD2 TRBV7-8 CASSLGAGGPYEQYF TGTGCCAGCAGCTTAGGGGCGGGAGGCCCCTACGAGCAGTACTTC
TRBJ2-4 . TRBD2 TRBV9 CASSVGASGGAVGKNIQYF TGTGCCAGCAGCGTAGGGGCTAGCGGGGGGGCCGTGGGCAAAAACATTCAGTACTTC